The 7 T cell receptor beta chains below come from one sample, sequenced in a study of immune heterogeneity within non-small cell lung tumors. As template, the study used bulk tumor genomic DNA at about 540 ng per sample. Surgeons took several biopsies per primary tumor, spaced far apart, during surgery. It was patients with untreated, newly diagnosed non-small cell lung cancer who underwent curative surgery. Multiplex PCR with 32 V and 13 J primers amplified TCR beta CDR3. TCRdb used MiXCR to reprocess the multiplex PCR reads, holding one entry per CDR3 protein. The repertoire holds 6,000 to 8,500 distinct CDR3 sequences, with around 20% as singletons. Specimen: lung tumor tissue. Receptors originate from a man between 60 and 75 years old with non-small cell lung cancer.

Turning to this clonotype: A read error may be the cause here, since a much bigger clone is one base away. The V call is TRBV5-1, the J call TRBJ2-2; D remains unclear. CDR3 length: 15 amino acids. Trimming took off 7 bases at V and 0 bases at J, with 13 bases between the two ends. Per the germline V gene, CDR1 is SGHRS and CDR2 is YFSETQ. CDR3 DNA: TGCGCCAGCTGCATGCATGGGCCGAACACCGGGGAGCTGTTTTTT. Translated: CASCMHGPNTGELFF.

This clonotype was recorded many times. V is TRBV11-1 and J is TRBJ2-6; maybe TRBD1 (6 bases). Germline CDR1 and CDR2: SGHAT and FQDESV (reference sequence). The CDR3 covers 17 residues. Trimming cost V 4 bases and J 2 bases, with 15 bases left between them. DNA for the CDR3: TGTGCCAGCAGCTACCCCAGTCCAGGGGCTGGGGCCAACGTCCTGACTTTC. This gives the protein CASSYPSPGAGANVLTF.

Sample share makes this clonotype medium-sized. V is TRBV29-1 and J is TRBJ2-1; 9 nucleotides align to TRBD1. Germline loops: CDR1 SQVTM, CDR2 ANQGSEA. CDR3 length: 13 residues. With 7 bases clipped from V and 4 bases from J, the junction kept 5 bases outside the gene matches. The CDR3 here is CSAIGQGYNEQFF. As DNA, the CDR3 is TGCAGCGCCATCGGACAGGGGTACAATGAGCAGTTCTTC.

In the case of this clonotype: This may arise from a read error, as a much more abundant clone is one base away. The rearrangement joins TRBV7-2 to TRBJ2-3; 7 positions match TRBD1. The CDR3 spans 14 residues. CDR1 is SGHTA and CDR2 is FQGNSA in the germline V gene. V shed 3 bases, J shed 6 bases, and the junction held 6 bases outside the gene matches. The CDR3: CASSLRGQTDTQYF. Written as DNA, the CDR3 is TGTGCCAGCAGCTTGAGGGGACAGACGGATACGCAGTATTTT.

In the case of this clonotype: This may arise from a read error, as a much more abundant clone is one base away. The V call is TRBV5-1, the J call TRBJ1-2; D is undetermined. Germline V gene data show CDR1 as SGHRS and CDR2 as YFSETQ. This CDR3 spans 11 amino acids. Trimming removed 0 bases from V and 14 bases from J, with 11 bases in between. CDR3 sequence (DNA): TGCGCCAGCAGCTTGGGCTCTGACTCAACCTTC. Translation gives CASSLGSDSTF. The entire variable domain, with the rest obtained from reference TRBV5-1 and TRBJ1-2, is as follows: KAGVTQTPRYLIKTRGQQVTLSCSPISGHRSVSWYQQTPGQGLQFLFEYFSETQRNKGNFPGRFSGRQFSNSRSEMNVSTLELGDSALYLCASSLGSDSTFGSGTRLTVV.

In its sample, this clonotype was seen once. The CDR3 sequence is CSASTGLAAGPNEQFF. The CDR3 DNA follows: TGCAGTGCTTCTACGGGACTAGCGGCAGGGCCCAATGAGCAGTTCTTC. The V gene is TRBV20-1, the J gene TRBJ2-1; the match to TRBD2 covers 11 bases. CDR1 is DFQATT, CDR2 SNEGSKA, per germline (reference sequence). After removal of 5 bases from V and 6 bases from J, the junction contained 12 bases not matched to a gene. This CDR3 comprises 16 residues.

This clonotype was observed many times. The chain has TRBV28 and TRBJ1-5; tentatively, D is TRBD1 (6 bases). The germline V and J ends were trimmed by 5 bases and 5 bases, with 19 bases remaining between them. This CDR3 has 16 residues. Germline lookup yields CDR1 MDHEN and CDR2 SYDVKM. The CDR3 DNA is TGTGCCAGCAGTCGAGGGTCAGGGGTAAGGTATCAGCCCCAGCATTTT. Its translation is CASSRGSGVRYQPQHF. The entire variable domain, with the rest obtained from reference TRBV28 and TRBJ1-5, is as follows: DVKVTQSSRYLVKRTGEKVFLECVQDMDHENMFWYRQDPGLGLRLIYFSYDVKMKEKGDIPEGYSVSREKKERFSLILESASTNQTSMYLCASSRGSGVRYQPQHFGDGTRLSIL.